In this sample, the clone carrying this TCR beta chain turned up once. Methods used by the authors: From reference gene primer amplification, estimates of nucleated cell counts were derived. Method: immunoSEQ multiplex PCR; TCRdb's copy keeps in-frame clones and lacks some. V and J calls plus clone size are reproduced from that table; the DNA served to infer D and trimming. The data contain around 200,000 clones, roughly nine tenths of them seen just once; the ten biggest clones take up about 20%. This entry is derived from a study of blood T cell repertoires in COVID-19. Study information: The study drew acute and convalescent COVID-19 samples from the United States, Italy and Spain. The cDNA or gDNA used as material had been derived from T cells, B-cell-depleted T cells, or PBMCs.

CDR1 SGHNT and CDR2 YYREEE come from the germline V gene (reference sequence). Trimming cost V 4 bases and J 2 bases; bases outside gene matches: 3. The CDR3 runs to 14 residues. The chain employs TRBV5-4 and TRBJ2-3; TRBD1 matches 8 bases. Sequencing was done on a sample of peripheral blood. The receptor comes from a man between 65 and 85 years old with active or convalescent COVID-19. The CDR3 bases are TGTGCCAGCAGCCTGGACAGGGACACAGATACGCAGTATTTT. Amino acids: CASSLDRDTDTQYF.